Following are 19 T cell receptor beta chains from one sample sequenced in a study of naive and memory T cell subsets. The antigens for these receptors are not known. Two oligonucleotides, mixed equimolar, formed the beta constant-region primer covering TRBC1 and TRBC2. The ligated cDNA underwent four PCR rounds using SP2 and nested alpha and beta constant-region primers. TCRdb re-called the UMI-ligation and nested PCR reads through MiXCR, storing one row per CDR3 protein. Here the sample spans tens of thousands of distinct CDR3 sequences, over 9% being singletons. The study's findings and limits: Especially in CD8 cells, naive repertoires contained a few larger clonotypes, possibly CD45RA-re-expressing memory cells.

Sequenced sample: naive CD4+ T cells from blood. The receptors originated from a human donor in good health.

At least ten counts were recorded for this clonotype. The chain links TRBV5-6 to TRBJ1-5; D unresolved. Trimming took off 0 bases at V and 4 bases at J, with 8 bases between the two ends. CDR3 length: 14 residues. In germline, CDR1 is SGHDT, CDR2 YYEEEE. Written as DNA, the CDR3 is TGTGCCAGCAGCTTGGCCAACGTTAATCAGCCCCAGCATTTT. It translates to CASSLANVNQPQHF.

The gene calls are TRBV6-2 or TRBV6-3 and TRBJ2-7; D gene uncertain. This CDR3 region has 15 residues. Germline CDR1 and CDR2: MNHEY and SVGEGT. Trimming stripped 5 bases from V and 0 bases from J, with 14 bases between. This CDR3 reads CASSPRTADSYEQYF. The CDR3 DNA reads as TGTGCCAGCAGTCCTCGCACAGCCGACTCCTACGAGCAGTACTTC.

In DNA form, the CDR3 reads TGTGCCAGCAGTCCAGGACTAGCGGGAGGGCCACCCTCCTACAATGAGCAGTTCTTC. It is translated as CASSPGLAGGPPSYNEQFF. The J gene is TRBJ2-1, the V gene TRBV6-2 or TRBV6-3, with TRBD2 matching over 15 bases. Per germline, CDR1 MNHEY and CDR2 SVGEGT. This CDR3 is 19 amino acids long. Trimming removed 5 bases from V and 0 bases from J; junction bases left unmatched: 8.

This clonotype has a count of ten or more. The rearrangement uses TRBV28 and TRBJ2-1; 8 bases map to TRBD1. Germline CDR1 MDHEN, CDR2 SYDVKM. J lost 6 bases, V lost 3 bases, and 13 bases had no gene match. This CDR3 region has 17 residues. The CDR3 is CASSFISGGRMSNEQFF. DNA for the CDR3: TGTGCCAGCAGTTTCATTTCAGGGGGCCGAATGTCCAATGAGCAGTTCTTC.

This clonotype was seen at least ten times. The chain couples TRBV27 to TRBJ1-1; D unresolved. Germline V CDR1 and CDR2: MNHEY, SMNVEV (reference sequence). This CDR3 has 13 amino acids. V was trimmed by 3 bases and J by 5 bases, leaving 10 bases between them. The DNA for the CDR3 is TGTGCCAGCAGTTTGCTCGCGGGGACTGAAGCTTTCTTT. It yields the protein CASSLLAGTEAFF.

In this sample, this clonotype turned up many times. The chain recombines TRBV4-2 with TRBJ2-3; D remains ambiguous. V lost 1 base and J 1 base, leaving 6 bases between the germline ends. This CDR3 is 14 amino acids long. The germline V gene encodes CDR1 LGHNA and CDR2 YNFKEQ. The CDR3 region has the DNA TGTGCCAGCAGCCAAGCTGAGGGCACAGATACGCAGTATTTT. Protein product: CASSQAEGTDTQYF.

This clonotype was detected many times. V and J are TRBV4-2 and TRBJ2-3; possibly TRBD2 for D (6 bases). This CDR3 spans 14 amino acids. Between the trimmed V and J ends, which lost 4 bases and 6 bases, there was a span of 14 bases. CDR1 is LGHNA and CDR2 is YNFKEQ in the germline V gene. The CDR3 spells CASSRGDWGDTQYF. DNA for the CDR3: TGTGCCAGCAGCCGTGGGGACTGGGGTGATACGCAGTATTTT.

The chain recombines TRBV11-2 with TRBJ2-7, with 8 nucleotides matching TRBD1. Germline loops: CDR1 SGHAT, CDR2 FQNNGV. The CDR3 is 15 residues long. J lost 9 bases, V lost 1 base, and 11 bases had no gene match. The CDR3 nucleotides are TGTGCCAGCAGCTTAGCGGGACAGGCCTATATCGGGCAGTACTTC. It yields the protein CASSLAGQAYIGQYF.

The chain links TRBV7-9 to TRBJ1-1; 7 nucleotides align to TRBD1. CDR1 and CDR2 from the germline V gene are SEHNR and FQNEAQ (reference sequence). The CDR3 runs to 12 residues. J gave up 6 bases and V 6 bases, and 4 bases lay outside the gene matches. This chain's CDR3 is CASSSTGAEAFF. The CDR3 DNA reads as TGTGCCAGCAGTTCAACAGGGGCTGAAGCTTTCTTT.

This clonotype was detected a few times. This chain uses TRBV9 with TRBJ2-7; TRBD2 agrees at 10 bases. CDR1 SGDLS and CDR2 YYNGEE come from the germline V gene. The CDR3 sequence is 15 residues long. J gave up 2 bases and V 3 bases, and 5 bases lay outside the gene matches. The DNA of the CDR3 is TGTGCCAGCAGCGAATCTAGCGGGAGAGCCTACGAGCAGTACTTC. Protein: CASSESSGRAYEQYF.

This chain connects TRBV3-1 to TRBJ2-2; possibly TRBD2 for D (6 bases). This CDR3 is built from 14 residues. Looked up from germline, CDR1 is LGHDT and CDR2 is YNNKEL (reference sequence). Trimming stripped 0 bases from V and 5 bases from J, with 7 bases between. The CDR3 loop reads CASSQEGGTGELFF. In DNA form, the CDR3 reads TGTGCCAGCAGCCAAGAGGGGGGAACCGGGGAGCTGTTTTTT.

In its sample, this clonotype was seen many times. The chain is built from TRBV20-1 and TRBJ2-7, with TRBD2 identical over 9 bases. Looked up from germline, CDR1 is DFQATT and CDR2 is SNEGSKA (reference sequence). V gave up 2 bases and J gave up 3 bases; unmatched junction bases: 5. The CDR3 has 14 residues. The CDR3 is CSARPRTSDYEQYF. DNA of the CDR3: TGCAGTGCTAGACCTCGGACTAGCGACTACGAGCAGTACTTC.

This clonotype was counted ten times or more. This chain joins TRBV14 and TRBJ2-7, with D unclear. CDR1 is SGHDN, CDR2 FVKESK, per germline. This CDR3 contains 15 residues. V lost 1 base to trimming and J lost 3 bases, with 13 bases between them. This CDR3 reads CASSQVNLLVYEQYF. CDR3 sequence (DNA): TGTGCCAGCAGCCAAGTCAATCTACTTGTCTACGAGCAGTACTTC.

The chain carries TRBV20-1 and TRBJ2-1; TRBD1 or TRBD2 may be the D gene (5 bases each). Germline-derived CDR1 and CDR2 are DFQATT and SNEGSKA (reference sequence). The ends were cut back, 0 bases at V and 10 bases at J, with 19 bases in the middle. The CDR3 sequence is 15 residues long. The CDR3 DNA follows: TGCAGTGCTAGAGACCAAAGAGGGACGGCCCCAGAGCAGTTCTTC. This codes for CSARDQRGTAPEQFF.

This rearrangement joins TRBV5-1 to TRBJ2-7, with 8 bases aligning to TRBD1. Trimming removed 4 bases from V and 2 bases from J; junction bases left unmatched: 11. The germline gives CDR1 SGHRS, CDR2 YFSETQ. This CDR3 spans 16 amino acids. Here the CDR3 DNA reads TGCGCCAGCAGCCCTACTGCCGGGACAGGTACCTACGAGCAGTACTTC. It codes for CASSPTAGTGTYEQYF. Together with reference TRBV5-1 and TRBJ2-7, the CDR3 gives the full variable domain: KAGVTQTPRYLIKTRGQQVTLSCSPISGHRSVSWYQQTPGQGLQFLFEYFSETQRNKGNFPGRFSGRQFSNSRSEMNVSTLELGDSALYLCASSPTAGTGTYEQYFGPGTRLTVT.

This clonotype was found many times. The chain combines TRBV11-3 with TRBJ2-1, with 10 positions matching TRBD2. V was clipped by 6 bases and J by 6 bases; unmatched bases: 14. The CDR3 has 17 amino acids. In germline, CDR1 is SGHNT, CDR2 YENEEA. The CDR3 is CASRSARSGRIGNEQFF. CDR3 bases: TGTGCCAGCAGATCCGCTCGTAGCGGGAGGATAGGCAATGAGCAGTTCTTC.

Remarks on this clonotype: Given a much more abundant clone one base away, this may be a read error. The chain uses TRBV7-2 and TRBJ2-5; D is unclear. V gave up 4 bases and J gave up 1 base, with 13 bases separating them. Germline CDR1 SGHTA, CDR2 FQGNSA. CDR3 size: 15 residues. CDR3 amino acids: CASSSWTQIQETQYF. Here the CDR3 DNA reads TGTGCCAGCAGCTCCTGGACCCAGATCCAAGAGACCCAGTACTTC.

This clonotype came up a few times. The J gene is TRBJ2-1, the V gene TRBV7-3, with TRBD2 identical over 7 bases. The CDR3 is 16 residues long. After removal of 2 bases from V and 6 bases from J, the junction contained 10 bases not matched to a gene. Germline lookup yields CDR1 SGHTA and CDR2 FQGTGA. CDR3 nucleotides: TGTGCCAGCAGCTTAGGGGGGGGTGTGGGCTTCAATGAGCAGTTCTTC. It encodes CASSLGGGVGFNEQFF.

CDR3 in DNA: TGCGCCAGCAGCCAAGTACACGGAGAGACCCAGTACTTC. Translation: CASSQVHGETQYF. The V call is TRBV4-3, the J call TRBJ2-5; the D is unclear. V was cut by 1 base and J by 4 bases, with 7 bases left in between. CDR3 length equals 13 residues. Germline CDR1 LGHNA, CDR2 YSLEER.